What follows describes a single T cell receptor (beta chain). This entry is derived from a study of blood T cell repertoires in COVID-19. For the study at large: The United States, Italy and Spain provided the acute and convalescent COVID-19 samples. In each case, the material was cDNA or gDNA derived from T cells, B-cell-depleted T cells, or PBMCs.

Trimming removed 0 bases from V and 8 bases from J, with 10 bases in between. Germline-derived CDR1 and CDR2 are GTSNPN and SVGIG (reference sequence). There are 13 residues in the CDR3. The data were produced by immunoSEQ multiplex PCR, yet TCRdb's version contains in-frame clones alone and is incomplete. The sample consists of a few hundred thousand clones, 88% of them appearing once. The sequence derives from a woman aged 40-49 years who had recovered from COVID-19. The chain has TRBV30 and TRBJ1-4, with unresolved D. The sequenced material came from peripheral blood. This CDR3 is CAWSVLPPEKLFF. CDR3 DNA: TGTGCCTGGAGTGTACTACCCCCGGAAAAACTGTTTTTT.